This T cell receptor (beta chain) derives from a study of shared clonotypes between healthy human individuals. Study-wide results and limits: Although depth was large, rarefaction showed that sequencing of the sorted subsets was incomplete.

Naive CD8 cells lacked CD45RO and underwent positive selection for CCR7, leaving out terminally differentiated effector memory CD45RA+ cells. The CDR3 consists of 16 residues. Germline CDR1 is SGDLS and CDR2 is YYNGEE. The V end lost 4 bases, the J end lost 4 bases, and 20 bases lay between the germline ends. On this clone: The antigen is undetermined.

The assay was immunoSEQ multiplex PCR, and TCRdb's table has in-frame clones only and misses some. The sample records over 2,000,000 clones, over 85% being singletons. The material sequenced was naive CD8+ T cells from PBMCs. The chain employs TRBV9 and TRBJ1-2; possible D gene TRBD1, 6 bases. The receptor comes from a man between 18 and 29 years old in good health. Some clones in this sample may be carry-over from other donors' samples. CDR3 in amino acids: CASSWGQGSGVYGYTF. In DNA, the CDR3 is TGTGCCAGCAGCTGGGGGCAGGGGAGTGGTGTCTATGGCTACACCTTC.